The next 9 T cell receptor beta chains were all read from a single sample in a study of blood T cell repertoires in COVID-19. Clones were read by immunoSEQ multiplex PCR, and TCRdb kept only the in-frame ones, dropping some. Of around 150,000 clones listed, just under 90% are singletons. The sample consisted of peripheral blood. The receptor source for this set is a woman aged 70 to 79 with COVID-19, enrolled during active disease.

V is TRBV9 and J is TRBJ2-3; D might be TRBD1 (6 bases). V dropped 6 bases and J dropped 6 bases, with 11 bases sitting between them. CDR1 and CDR2 (germline): SGDLS, YYNGEE. The CDR3 has 12 amino acids. This chain's CDR3 is CASNGGADTQYF. The CDR3 DNA reads TGTGCCAGCAATGGGGGCGCGGATACGCAGTATTTT.

This clone was detected a few times. V gene TRBV5-8 combines with J gene TRBJ2-7, with 9 bases lining up with TRBD1. Germline V lookup: CDR1 SGHTS, CDR2 YDEGEE. V lost 3 bases to trimming and J lost 4 bases; unmatched junction nucleotides: 2. There are 13 residues in the CDR3. CDR3 nucleotides: TGTGCCAGCAGCTCGGACAGGGGATACGAGCAGTACTTC. Protein product: CASSSDRGYEQYF.

This chain uses TRBV7-2 with TRBJ2-2, with D possibly TRBD1 on 5 matching bases. Germline CDR1 reads SGHTA; CDR2 reads FQGNSA. V lost 4 bases, J lost 5 bases, and 8 bases lay in between. The CDR3 sequence is 13 residues long. Here the CDR3 reads CASSSRVTGELFF. For the CDR3, the DNA is TGTGCCAGCAGCTCCAGGGTGACCGGGGAGCTGTTTTTT.

The chain recombines TRBV28 with TRBJ1-6; 9 bases match TRBD1. CDR3 length equals 16 residues. With 3 bases clipped from V and 7 bases from J, the junction kept 7 bases outside the gene matches. Germline V gene data show CDR1 as MDHEN and CDR2 as SYDVKM. This chain's CDR3 is CASSLETGQGNSPLHF. DNA of the CDR3: TGTGCCAGCAGTTTGGAGACGGGACAGGGCAATTCACCCCTCCACTTT.

The chain joins TRBV5-1 to TRBJ2-2; TRBD2 agrees at 10 bases. CDR1 is SGHRS and CDR2 is YFSETQ in the germline V gene. The CDR3 loop spans 16 amino acids. V shed 1 base and J 0 bases; nucleotides not matched to a gene: 0. In DNA form, the CDR3 reads TGCGCCAGCAGCTTGCTAGCGGGGGCGAACACCGGGGAGCTGTTTTTT. Its translation is CASSLLAGANTGELFF.

In its sample, this clone was seen a few times. The V and J genes are TRBV7-8 and TRBJ1-1; 10 nucleotides line up with TRBD1. The CDR3 extends over 16 amino acids. J gave up 2 bases and V 5 bases, and 8 bases lay outside the gene matches. Per germline, CDR1 SGHVS and CDR2 FQNEAQ. CDR3 loop: CASSIQTGGANTEAFF. The CDR3 DNA reads TGTGCCAGCAGCATACAGACAGGGGGCGCAAACACTGAAGCTTTCTTT.

The V and J genes are TRBV28 and TRBJ2-5, with TRBD1 as a possible D gene (5 bases). Germline loops: CDR1 MDHEN, CDR2 SYDVKM. This CDR3 is 13 amino acids long. Trimming removed 3 bases at V and 5 bases at J, with 10 bases between. CDR3 sequence reads: CASSFSGMETQYF. CDR3 DNA sequence: TGTGCCAGCAGTTTTTCAGGGATGGAGACCCAGTACTTC. Using reference TRBV28 and TRBJ2-5 for the parts outside the CDR3, the full variable domain is DVKVTQSSRYLVKRTGEKVFLECVQDMDHENMFWYRQDPGLGLRLIYFSYDVKMKEKGDIPEGYSVSREKKERFSLILESASTNQTSMYLCASSFSGMETQYFGPGTRLLVL.

This clone was counted a single time. J is TRBJ1-5 and V is TRBV4-1, with unresolved D. Germline V CDR1 and CDR2: MGHRA, YSYEKL. This CDR3 is built from 15 residues. V dropped 3 bases and J dropped 0 bases, with 9 bases sitting between them. CDR3 sequence (DNA): TGCGCCAGCAGCCAGAGCGGGCTTAGCAATCAGCCCCAGCATTTT. Protein product: CASSQSGLSNQPQHF.

This clone was counted a single time. The gene calls are TRBV14 and TRBJ2-7; no firm D call. V was trimmed by 3 bases and J by 1 base, leaving 10 bases between them. The CDR3 is 14 amino acids. The germline gives CDR1 SGHDN, CDR2 FVKESK. The CDR3 DNA follows: TGTGCCAGCAGCCAGGGTCTACAGTCCTACGAGCAGTACTTC. It codes for CASSQGLQSYEQYF.